These 17 T cell receptor beta chains came from one sample sequenced in a study of human T cells and chemical hapten exposure (dated by TCRdb to the early 2020s). The time point tag for this specimen amounts to: patch test 3, about 24 weeks after DPC sensitization. What this sample's treatment or condition label stands for: therapeutic diphenylcyclopropenone sensitization with weekly scalp DPC. Library preparation used RACE. This sample was sequenced with a NextSeq 500. TCRdb ran its own pipeline on the public reads, namely fastp trimming at Q25 and MiXCR clone calling, and kept in-frame beta chains. Every entry covers one CDR3 protein and lists the most common genes and DNA from its rows. The table for this sample lists under 200,000 distinct CDR3 sequences; roughly 25% of them were counted only once. The top ten clonotypes cover around 2.3% of the sample. The sequencing here drew on whole blood, taken in connection with sensitization to the hapten diphenylcyclopropenone (DPC). Receptor source: a young woman with alopecia areata. Some clones in this sample may be carry-over from other donors' samples.

This clonotype was detected only a few times. The rearrangement links TRBV29-1 to TRBJ2-5; D may be TRBD2 (6 bases). The CDR3 totals 14 residues. Germline CDR1 is SQVTM and CDR2 is ANQGSEA. Trimming pared 5 bases from V and 0 bases from J, leaving 13 bases between. Here the CDR3 DNA reads TGCAGCGTTCAGGGACTCCTCCACCAAGAGACCCAGTACTTC. The encoded protein is CSVQGLLHQETQYF.

This clonotype was seen once. CDR3 DNA: TGTGCCATCAGTGCCGGAGGGACAGGGGATGAGACCCAGTACTTC. This gives the protein CAISAGGTGDETQYF. V gene TRBV10-3 combines with J gene TRBJ2-5; 10 nucleotides align to TRBD1. After removal of 4 bases from V and 5 bases from J, the junction contained 7 bases not matched to a gene. The CDR3 spans 15 residues. Germline V gives CDR1 ENHRY, CDR2 SYGVKD.

This clonotype was seen only a few times. J is TRBJ1-5 and V is TRBV20-1; D is uncertain. V dropped 7 bases and J dropped 0 bases, with 7 bases sitting between them. The CDR3 has 12 residues. CDR1 is DFQATT and CDR2 is SNEGSKA in the germline V gene (reference sequence). The CDR3 nucleotides are TGCAGTGGGAGGTATAGCAATCAGCCCCAGCATTTT. Residues: CSGRYSNQPQHF.

The chain employs TRBV7-2 and TRBJ2-5; no definite D call. CDR3 length: 16 residues. Germline V gives CDR1 SGHTA, CDR2 FQGNSA. V was shortened by 5 bases and J by 2 bases, with 18 bases between the two germline ends. CDR3 sequence: CASSQRSYSKQETQYF. The CDR3 DNA reads TGTGCCAGCAGCCAAAGAAGCTACAGTAAACAAGAGACCCAGTACTTC.

The chain carries TRBV4-2 and TRBJ2-3; D is possibly TRBD2 (7 bases). The CDR3 loop spans 16 amino acids. Germline assignment: CDR1 LGHNA and CDR2 YNFKEQ. Trimming left V 2 bases short and J 1 base short, with 13 bases between. The chain's CDR3 is CASSQKGGVGTDTQYF. CDR3 DNA: TGTGCCAGCAGCCAAAAAGGGGGGGTGGGCACAGATACGCAGTATTTT.

This clonotype appeared a single time. The chain is built from TRBV10-3 and TRBJ2-7; 14 bases agree with TRBD2. CDR1 and CDR2 from the germline V gene are ENHRY and SYGVKD. The CDR3 is 16 amino acids. With V trimmed by 0 bases and J by 7 bases, 5 bases remained unmatched. CDR3 residues: CAISESGTSGSREQYF. The CDR3 DNA reads TGTGCCATCAGTGAGTCGGGGACTAGCGGGAGTCGAGAGCAGTACTTC.

This clonotype has more than one count but fewer than ten. J is TRBJ2-3 and V is TRBV7-9; weak D call: TRBD2 (5 bases). This CDR3 is 14 amino acids long. The germline gives CDR1 SEHNR, CDR2 FQNEAQ (reference sequence). Trimming took 1 base from V and 6 from J, leaving 11 bases between them. The CDR3 DNA follows: TGTGCCAGCAGCTTAGAAGCGGTTAAGGATACGCAGTATTTT. Protein sequence: CASSLEAVKDTQYF.

The chain links TRBV20-1 to TRBJ1-6; D may be TRBD1 (6 bases). Germline CDR1 and CDR2: DFQATT and SNEGSKA (reference sequence). The CDR3 contains 11 residues. V lost 4 bases, J lost 9 bases, and 7 bases lay in between. The CDR3 spells CSAKDSSPLHF. For the CDR3, the DNA is TGCAGTGCTAAGGACAGTTCACCCCTCCACTTT.

This clonotype occurred a few times. V usage is TRBV29-1 and J usage is TRBJ2-5; 9 bases agree with TRBD1. Per the germline V gene, CDR1 is SQVTM and CDR2 is ANQGSEA. The CDR3 totals 14 residues. Trimming removed 7 bases from V and 0 bases from J; junction bases left unmatched: 6. DNA for the CDR3: TGCAGCGGGACGGACAGGGGATACCAAGAGACCCAGTACTTC. Encoded protein: CSGTDRGYQETQYF.

In nucleotides, the CDR3 is TGCGCCAGCAGCTTGTGGGGTTGGTTGGAGCAGTTCTTC. Encoded protein: CASSLWGWLEQFF. The chain joins TRBV5-1 to TRBJ2-1, with unresolved D. The germline V gene has CDR1 SGHRS and CDR2 YFSETQ. V shed 1 base and J shed 10 bases, with 12 bases lying between them. The CDR3 is 13 residues long.

This clonotype was counted between two and nine times. This chain joins TRBV12-3 or TRBV12-4 and TRBJ1-1; tentative D call: TRBD1 (5 bases). The CDR3 spans 14 residues. The V end was cut by 2 bases, the J end by 3 bases, with 10 bases between. The CDR3 protein is CASSLRGIHTEAFF. CDR3 coding DNA: TGTGCCAGCAGTTTAAGGGGTATCCACACTGAAGCTTTCTTT.

This chain connects TRBV15 to TRBJ1-4; tentatively, D is TRBD1 (5 bases). V was trimmed by 1 base and J by 0 bases, leaving 9 bases between them. There are 16 residues in the CDR3. Germline CDR1 reads LNHNV; CDR2 reads YYDKDF (reference sequence). CDR3 sequence reads: CATSRGDGATNEKLFF. In DNA form, the CDR3 reads TGTGCCACCAGCAGAGGGGACGGTGCAACTAATGAAAAACTGTTTTTT.

This chain uses TRBV2 with TRBJ1-6; D remains unclear. The germline gives CDR1 SNHLY, CDR2 FYNNEI. V was cut by 7 bases and J by 0 bases, with 7 bases left in between. This CDR3 contains 14 residues. CDR3 in DNA: TGTGCCAGCAAGGACCACTCCTATAATTCACCCCTCCACTTT. Residues: CASKDHSYNSPLHF.

The chain recombines TRBV29-1 with TRBJ1-4; no reliable D call. The germline V gene encodes CDR1 SQVTM and CDR2 ANQGSEA. This CDR3 has 13 amino acids. V lost 7 bases to trimming and J lost 0 bases, with 9 bases between them. The CDR3 nucleotides read TGCAGCGCTAGAGACGCAACTAATGAAAAACTGTTTTTT. Translation: CSARDATNEKLFF.

This clonotype appeared many times. The V gene is TRBV25-1, the J gene TRBJ2-1, with TRBD2 matching over 12 bases. Germline CDR1 MGHDK, CDR2 SYGVNS. The CDR3 extends over 15 amino acids. The junction had 10 bases not matched to a gene; V was cut back by 6 bases and J by 10 bases. CDR3 in DNA: TGTGCCAGCAGCCGGTCTAGCGGGAGGGCTGGGGAGCAGTTCTTC. This gives the protein CASSRSSGRAGEQFF.

This clonotype was counted a few times. The chain is built from TRBV19 and TRBJ1-5; TRBD1 matches 8 bases. With 4 bases clipped from V and 7 bases from J, the junction kept 9 bases outside the gene matches. The germline gives CDR1 LNHDA, CDR2 SQIVND (reference sequence). This CDR3 comprises 15 residues. CDR3: CASSNLGTGLQPQHF. For the CDR3, the DNA is TGTGCCAGTAGTAACCTCGGGACAGGTTTGCAGCCCCAGCATTTT. Variable domain in full (rest from reference TRBV19 and TRBJ1-5): DGGITQSPKYLFRKEGQNVTLSCEQNLNHDAMYWYRQDPGQGLRLIYYSQIVNDFQKGDIAEGYSVSREKKESFPLTVTSAQKNPTAFYLCASSNLGTGLQPQHFGDGTRLSIL.

This clonotype appeared a few times. For the CDR3, the DNA is TGCAGCGTGGACGGTCCTAACTATGGCTACACCTTC. This sequence encodes CSVDGPNYGYTF. The chain couples TRBV29-1 to TRBJ1-2; D is uncertain. V was pared by 6 bases and J by 0 bases, with 8 bases between. This CDR3 has 12 residues. Germline V gene lookup returns CDR1 SQVTM and CDR2 ANQGSEA.